Listed here is a single T cell receptor beta chain. In the original analysis: Reference gene primers were amplified, and this amplification served to estimate nucleated cell counts. This table comes from immunoSEQ multiplex PCR, and its TCRdb copy is limited to in-frame clones, with some not included. Clone size and the V and J calls come from that table; the DNA yielded D and trimming. The sample yields 250,000 or so clones, approximately 89% seen once. The CDR3 loop spans 15 amino acids. CDR1 is SGHTS, CDR2 YDEGEE, per germline. V trimming: 0 bases; J trimming: 0 bases; junction bases outside the gene matches: 1. Participants in the exposed group had met a COVID-19 case in the 2 weeks before joining the study. The record originates from a study of blood T cell repertoires in COVID-19. About the study: Samples came from the United States, Italy and Spain, spanning acute and convalescent COVID-19.

The source is a man between 40 and 49 years old who had been exposed to COVID-19. What was sequenced was PBMCs or T cells enriched from blood (not recorded which). This chain uses TRBV5-8 with TRBJ1-2, with 8 nucleotides matching TRBD1. In DNA form, the CDR3 reads TGTGCCAGCAGCTTGGCCAGGGGGCCTAACTATGGCTACACCTTC. Translated: CASSLARGPNYGYTF. Combining the CDR3 with reference TRBV5-8 and TRBJ1-2 gives the whole variable domain EAGVTQSPTHLIKTRGQQATLRCSPISGHTSVYWYQQALGLGLQFLLWYDEGEERNRGNFPPRFSGRQFPNYSSELNVNALELEDSALYLCASSLARGPNYGYTFGSGTRLTVV.